The source of this T cell receptor (beta chain) is a study of cytomegalovirus exposure and HLA in healthy donors. Amplification used 60 Vbeta primers and 13 Jbeta primers. In the authors' methods: In a later analysis, of approximately 81 million unique beta chains, roughly 10 million appeared in at least two donors. TCRdb's table, derived via immunoSEQ multiplex PCR, lists solely in-frame clones and lacks some. Clone size and V and J calls were adopted from that table, with D and trimming inferred from the DNA. The repertoire holds 150,000 to 200,000 clones, with 75% to 80% as singletons. Concerning this clone itself: Its target is not known.

This CDR3 spans 14 amino acids. Germline CDR1 reads LNHDA; CDR2 reads SQIVND (reference sequence). Losses at the gene ends were 6 bases for V and 7 bases for J; bases not matched to a gene: 8. Points from the study as a whole: Later analysis showed most CMV-associated TCR beta chains appearing HLA-restricted. Other equally common chains were less clonally expanded than HLA-associated TCR beta chains, a later analysis showed.

This clonotype was sampled from a woman in her thirties or forties in good health and CMV-seropositive. The chain carries TRBV19 and TRBJ1-4, with TRBD1 identical over 7 bases. Sequencing was carried out using PBMCs. Written as DNA, the CDR3 is TGTGCCAGTAGAAACCCAGGGGGTGGTGAAAAACTGTTTTTT. Translated, it gives CASRNPGGGEKLFF.